The clone carrying this T cell receptor beta chain appeared once. The germline V and J ends were trimmed by 0 bases and 4 bases, with 10 bases remaining between them. The CDR3 loop spans 15 amino acids. Germline V gene sequence: CDR1 MNHEY, CDR2 SMNVEV (reference sequence). TCRdb's table, derived via immunoSEQ multiplex PCR, lists solely in-frame clones and lacks some. This sample has roughly 15,000 clones; about 79% occur once, and the top ten carry 26%. This record comes from a study of blood T cell repertoires in COVID-19. The chain has TRBV27 and TRBJ2-1, with D hard to call. The source of this sequence is a woman aged 50 to 60 with active or convalescent COVID-19. Sequencing was done on a sample of peripheral blood. DNA of the CDR3: TGTGCCAGCAGTTTATCTTCAATGAGATACAATGAGCAGTTCTTC. Translation: CASSLSSMRYNEQFF.